This T cell receptor beta chain was documented in a study of beta chain features in type 1 diabetes. Study outcomes and limitations: TCRB CDR3 length was moderately but significantly reduced in all four CD4+ subsets of Type 1 diabetes patients. For type 1 diabetes patients, VDJ junctions showed fewer insertions and more deletions.

Via CD45RO/CCR7/CD25/CD127/CD95/CD27, cells of the CD4+ naive, central memory, regulatory and stem cell-like memory subsets were sorted. The whole isolated RNA underwent reverse transcription, so sequencing captured expressed TCRB transcripts. About 3.7 million reads per sample were averaged for naive, central memory and regulatory samples. Using immunoSEQ multiplex PCR, the repertoire was profiled, and TCRdb retains in-frame clones only, with some absent. The sample lists about 240,000 clones; 25% to 30% were seen once. Germline loops: CDR1 MDHEN, CDR2 SYDVKM. This CDR3 comprises 14 residues. V shed 5 bases and J shed 0 bases, with 11 bases lying between them. This clone has more than one count but fewer than ten. No antigen is known for it.

The clonotype was recovered from a young man in good health. The specimen sequenced was central memory CD4+ T cells from blood. The chain uses TRBV28 and TRBJ2-7; D ambiguous. The DNA for the CDR3 is TGTGCCAGCAGTCCTCGACCGAGCTCCTACGAGCAGTACTTC. Translating it yields CASSPRPSSYEQYF.